A selection of T cell receptor beta chains follows, all from one sample in a study of CD39 and CD103 CD8 tumor-infiltrating T cells. Libraries were prepared by immunoSEQ multiplex PCR; TCRdb keeps only in-frame clonotypes and omits some of them. The sample lists 2,500 to 3,500 clones, roughly 80% occurring once. Specimen: CD39- CD103- CD8+ T cells sorted from the tumor. Every receptor here comes from a human donor with head and neck squamous cell carcinoma. CDR3s include the opening cysteine and the closing phenylalanine or tryptophan. A D gene is named only where the DNA matches it firmly. For some rows the clone size is stated as once, few or many, or as a class when expanded; others skip it.

CASSLLTSGGARETQYF | TGTGCCAGCAGTTTATTAACTAGCGGGGGGGCCCGGGAGACCCAGTACTTC | TRBJ2-5 | NA | TRBV27 | TRBD2
CASSHRSSADDTEAFF | TGTGCCAGCAGCCACAGGTCTTCGGCTGATGACACTGAAGCTTTCTTT | TRBJ1-1 | once | TRBV7-9 | NA
CASSQEPAGSSYEQYF | TGCGCCAGCAGCCAAGAACCAGCGGGGTCTTCCTACGAGCAGTACTTC | TRBJ2-7 | once | TRBV4-1 | TRBD2
CASSFMSSGGANEQFF | TGTGCCAGCAGCTTTATGAGTAGTGGGGGGGCAAATGAGCAGTTCTTC | TRBJ2-1 | NA | TRBV13 | NA
CASSAQTGTNTEAFF | TGTGCCAGCAGCGCACAGACAGGGACGAACACTGAAGCTTTCTTT | TRBJ1-1 | NA | TRBV9 | TRBD1
CASSKRTGGAEPLHF | TGTGCCAGCAGCAAACGGACAGGGGGCGCAGAACCCCTCCACTTT | TRBJ1-6 | NA | TRBV21-1 | NA
CASSSTNQPQHF | TGTGCCAGCAGCTCTACCAACCAGCCCCAGCATTTT | TRBJ1-5 | NA | TRBV7-9 | NA
CAWEHKNTGELFF | TGTGCCTGGGAGCATAAGAACACCGGGGAGCTGTTTTTT | TRBJ2-2 | NA | TRBV30 | NA
CASSGEGGNQPQHF | TGTGCCAGCAGTGGTGAAGGGGGTAATCAGCCCCAGCATTTT | TRBJ1-5 | once | TRBV2 | NA
CASSPSAGDTDTQYF | TGTGCCAGCAGCCCGTCTGCGGGGGACACAGATACGCAGTATTTT | TRBJ2-3 | NA | TRBV7-9 | TRBD2
CAWRTGTGLSEQFF | TGTGCCTGGAGGACCGGGACAGGGTTAAGTGAGCAGTTCTTC | TRBJ2-1 | NA | TRBV30 | TRBD1
CASSYTSTLTYEQYF | TGTGCCAGCAGTTATACATCGACACTGACCTACGAGCAGTACTTC | TRBJ2-7 | NA | TRBV27 | NA
CASSIIGGAVETQYF | TGTGCCAGTAGTATAATCGGCGGGGCGGTGGAGACCCAGTACTTC | TRBJ2-5 | few | TRBV19 | NA
CASSRTGVNDGELFF | TGTGCCAGCAGCAGGACCGGGGTTAACGACGGGGAGCTGTTTTTT | TRBJ2-2 | few | TRBV5-4 | NA
CASSQDDSSLSNQPQHF | TGCGCCAGCAGCCAAGACGACAGCTCCCTCTCCAATCAGCCCCAGCATTTT | TRBJ1-5 | NA | TRBV4-1 | NA
CASSSHSLPYEQYF | TGTGCCAGCAGCTCTCACAGTCTTCCCTACGAGCAGTACTTC | TRBJ2-7 | NA | TRBV7-9 | NA
CASSPWTSGGLANEQFF | TGTGCCAGCAGCCCTTGGACTAGCGGGGGACTCGCCAATGAGCAGTTCTTC | TRBJ2-1 | NA | TRBV9 | TRBD2
CASSGGHQPQHF | TGTGCCTCCTCGGGGGGGCATCAGCCCCAGCATTTT | TRBJ1-5 | few | TRBV7-9 | NA
CASSSGTGGMNEQYF | TGTGCCAGCAGCTCCGGGACAGGGGGGATGAACGAGCAGTACTTC | TRBJ2-7 | NA | TRBV27 | TRBD1
CASSPGVLNTEAFF | TGTGCCAGCAGTCCAGGGGTCCTGAACACTGAAGCTTTCTTT | TRBJ1-1 | once | TRBV27 | NA
CASRPGQAFNEKLFF | TGCGCCAGCAGGCCGGGACAGGCCTTTAATGAAAAACTGTTTTTT | TRBJ1-4 | NA | TRBV10-2 | TRBD1
CASSESGGPSYEQYF | TGTGCCAGCAGCGAGAGCGGGGGGCCCTCCTACGAGCAGTACTTC | TRBJ2-7 | NA | TRBV11-3 | TRBD2
CASSFGTSPHGYTF | TGTGCCAGCAGCTTTGGGACATCCCCTCATGGCTACACCTTC | TRBJ1-2 | NA | TRBV7-8 | NA
CSAYREREQYF | TGCAGTGCGTACAGGGAGCGCGAGCAGTACTTC | TRBJ2-7 | NA | TRBV20-1 | NA
CASSKVASSYNEQFF | TGTGCCAGCAGCAAAGTTGCGAGCTCCTACAATGAGCAGTTCTTC | TRBJ2-1 | NA | TRBV21-1 | NA
CASTQRAGRYEQYF | TGTGCCAGTACCCAGCGGGCAGGGCGCTACGAGCAGTACTTC | TRBJ2-7 | NA | TRBV19 | NA
CASSAEQGYQPQHF | TGTGCCAGCAGTGCCGAACAGGGGTATCAGCCCCAGCATTTT | TRBJ1-5 | NA | TRBV6-5 | TRBD1
CASSLRQGAIDTQYF | TGTGCCAGCAGCCTTAGACAGGGGGCTATAGATACGCAGTATTTT | TRBJ2-3 | NA | TRBV7-9 | TRBD1
CASSAWTGSPLHF | TGTGCCAGCAGTGCCTGGACAGGGAGTCCCCTCCACTTT | TRBJ1-6 | NA | TRBV6-1 | TRBD1
CASSDETSGYYEQYF | TGTGCCAGCAGCGATGAGACTAGCGGATACTACGAGCAGTACTTC | TRBJ2-7 | NA | TRBV11-2 | TRBD2
CASSRTSWDEQFF | TGTGCCAGCAGCCGGACTAGCTGGGATGAGCAGTTCTTC | TRBJ2-1 | NA | TRBV7-2 | TRBD2
CASRTGGVNNEQFF | TGTGCCAGCAGGACAGGGGGCGTCAACAATGAGCAGTTCTTC | TRBJ2-1 | once | TRBV27 | TRBD1
CAGRGYEQYF | TGCGCCGGTAGGGGTTACGAGCAGTACTTC | TRBJ2-7 | NA | TRBV23-1 | NA
CASSIGTAYYNEQFF | TGTGCCAGCAGCATCGGGACAGCTTACTACAATGAGCAGTTCTTC | TRBJ2-1 | NA | TRBV2 | TRBD1
CASSLGGSGGALDTQYF | TGTGCCAGCAGCTTAGGGGGGAGCGGGGGGGCCTTGGATACGCAGTATTTT | TRBJ2-3 | NA | TRBV7-8 | TRBD2
CAISDSLGGGYTF | TGTGCCATCAGTGACTCGTTGGGAGGTGGCTACACCTTC | TRBJ1-2 | NA | TRBV10-3 | NA
CASRRGNTEAFF | TGTGCCAGCCGACGGGGGAACACTGAAGCTTTCTTT | TRBJ1-1 | NA | TRBV19 | NA
CASSDGRGANTGELFF | TGCGCCAGCAGTGACGGAAGGGGCGCGAACACCGGGGAGCTGTTTTTT | TRBJ2-2 | NA | TRBV10-2 | NA
CASSYGQGGFF | TGTGCCAGCAGTTATGGACAGGGAGGGTTCTTC | TRBJ2-1 | NA | TRBV6-6 | TRBD1
CASSQDLIQYNEQFF | TGTGCCAGCAGCCAAGATCTGATCCAGTACAATGAGCAGTTCTTC | TRBJ2-1 | NA | TRBV4-2 | NA
CASSSGTGGNEQFF | TGTGCCAGCAGTTCCGGGACAGGGGGCAATGAGCAGTTCTTC | TRBJ2-1 | once | TRBV27 | TRBD1
CASSQDTGTSGVETQYF | TGCGCCAGCAGCCAAGATACCGGGACTAGCGGGGTAGAGACCCAGTACTTC | TRBJ2-5 | NA | TRBV4-3 | TRBD2
CATSRDFVGRNTGELFF | TGTGCCACCAGCAGAGATTTTGTGGGCCGTAACACCGGGGAGCTGTTTTTT | TRBJ2-2 | NA | TRBV15 | NA
CASSEALFRDFSYNEQFF | TGTGCCAGCAGTGAAGCTTTATTCCGGGACTTTTCCTACAATGAGCAGTTCTTC | TRBJ2-1 | once | TRBV2 | NA
CASSFGNIQYF | TGTGCCAGCAGCTTCGGGAACATTCAGTACTTC | TRBJ2-4 | NA | TRBV11-2 | NA
CASSDRTSAVRNEQFF | TGTGCCAGCAGCGACAGGACTAGCGCGGTTAGGAATGAGCAGTTCTTC | TRBJ2-1 | NA | TRBV7-2 | TRBD2
CASSLGTGGYYEQYF | TGTGCCAGCAGCTTAGGGACAGGGGGCTACTACGAGCAGTACTTC | TRBJ2-7 | NA | TRBV7-9 | TRBD1
CASSLIGQGIGYTF | TGTGCCAGCAGCTTAATAGGGCAGGGGATTGGCTACACCTTC | TRBJ1-2 | NA | TRBV11-2 | NA
CASSLDQATNEKLFF | TGTGCCAGCAGCTTGGACCAGGCAACTAATGAAAAACTGTTTTTT | TRBJ1-4 | NA | TRBV5-4 | NA
CASSEDVGGSAYEQYF | TGTGCCAGCAGTGAAGATGTCGGAGGGTCGGCCTACGAGCAGTACTTC | TRBJ2-7 | NA | TRBV6-1 | NA
CAWSALTSGDEQYF | TGTGCCTGGAGTGCTCTGACTAGCGGGGACGAGCAGTACTTC | TRBJ2-7 | NA | TRBV30 | TRBD2
CASRYPGQGVREQYF | TGTGCCAGCAGATACCCGGGACAGGGGGTAAGGGAGCAGTACTTC | TRBJ2-7 | large | TRBV27 | TRBD1
CASRDPQYNEQFF | TGTGCCAGCCGTGATCCCCAGTACAATGAGCAGTTCTTC | TRBJ2-1 | NA | TRBV2 | NA